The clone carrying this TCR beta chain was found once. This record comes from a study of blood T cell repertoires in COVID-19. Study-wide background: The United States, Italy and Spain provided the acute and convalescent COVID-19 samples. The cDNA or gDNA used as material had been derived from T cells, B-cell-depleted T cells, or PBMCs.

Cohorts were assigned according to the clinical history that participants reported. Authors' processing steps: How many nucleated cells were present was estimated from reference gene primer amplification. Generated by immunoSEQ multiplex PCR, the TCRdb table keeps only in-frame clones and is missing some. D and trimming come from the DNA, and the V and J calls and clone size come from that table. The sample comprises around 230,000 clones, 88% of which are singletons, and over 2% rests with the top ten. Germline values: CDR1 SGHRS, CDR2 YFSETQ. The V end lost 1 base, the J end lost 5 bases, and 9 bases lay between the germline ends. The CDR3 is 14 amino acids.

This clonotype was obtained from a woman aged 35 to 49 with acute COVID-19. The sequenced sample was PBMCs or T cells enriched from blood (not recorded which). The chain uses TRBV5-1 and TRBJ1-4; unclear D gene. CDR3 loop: CASSLRSGNEKLFF. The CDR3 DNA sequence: TGCGCCAGCAGCTTGAGGTCCGGGAATGAAAAACTGTTTTTT.